This T cell receptor beta chain was recovered during a study of cytomegalovirus exposure and HLA in healthy donors. Findings and caveats of the study: The authors later found HLA-associated TCR beta chains more clonally expanded than equally common others.

V shed 4 bases and J 2 bases; nucleotides not matched to a gene: 2. The CDR3 is made up of 13 amino acids. CDR1 SQVTM and CDR2 ANQGSEA come from the germline V gene. A note on this clone: Its cognate antigen is unknown. Other DNA sequences in the sample encode the same CDR3.

60 Vbeta and 13 Jbeta primers were used in PCR. TCRdb's copy holds only in-frame clones and misses some; the assay was immunoSEQ multiplex PCR. The table has fewer than 200,000 clones, about 80% seen once; the top ten hold under 8%. V usage is TRBV29-1 and J usage is TRBJ1-5; 7 bases agree with TRBD1. This sequence originates from a man aged 35 to 55 in good health and CMV-seropositive. The sample consisted of PBMCs. This CDR3 reads CSVGQGGNQPQHF. DNA of the CDR3: TGCAGCGTTGGACAGGGAGGCAATCAGCCCCAGCATTTT.